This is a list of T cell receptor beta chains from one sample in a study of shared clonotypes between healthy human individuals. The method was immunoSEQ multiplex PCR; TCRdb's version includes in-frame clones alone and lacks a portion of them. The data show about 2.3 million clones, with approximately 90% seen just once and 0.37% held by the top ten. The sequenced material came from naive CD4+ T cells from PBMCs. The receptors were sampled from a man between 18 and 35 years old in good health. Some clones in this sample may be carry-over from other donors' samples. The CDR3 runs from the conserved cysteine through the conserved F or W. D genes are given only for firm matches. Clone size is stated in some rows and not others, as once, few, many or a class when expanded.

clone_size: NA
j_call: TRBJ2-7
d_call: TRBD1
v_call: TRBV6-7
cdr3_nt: TGTGCCAGCAGCGGGAGACAGGGGGTGGGAGACGAGCAGTACTTC
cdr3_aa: CASSGRQGVGDEQYF

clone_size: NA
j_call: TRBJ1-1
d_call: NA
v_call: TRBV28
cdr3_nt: TGTGCCAGCAGTTTACGGGGGGGCGGTTTGAACACTGAAGCTTTCTTT
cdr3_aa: CASSLRGGGLNTEAFF

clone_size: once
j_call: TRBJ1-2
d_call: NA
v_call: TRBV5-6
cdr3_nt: TGTGCCAGCAGCTTGGCCCTCGCGGGAGGCTACACCTTC
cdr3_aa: CASSLALAGGYTF

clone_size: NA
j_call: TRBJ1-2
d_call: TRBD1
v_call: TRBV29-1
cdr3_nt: TGCAGCGACGGACAGGGACAGGGGGGCGGCTACACCTTC
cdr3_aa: CSDGQGQGGGYTF

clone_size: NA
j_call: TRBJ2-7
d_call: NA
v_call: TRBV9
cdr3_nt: TGTGCCAGCAGCCCTAATCTCGGGGGCTACGAGCAGTACTTC
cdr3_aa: CASSPNLGGYEQYF

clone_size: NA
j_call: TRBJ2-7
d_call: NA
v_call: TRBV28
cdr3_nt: TGTGCCAGCAGTTTGCCCCCTCTAGGTAACTACGAGCAGTACTTC
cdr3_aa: CASSLPPLGNYEQYF

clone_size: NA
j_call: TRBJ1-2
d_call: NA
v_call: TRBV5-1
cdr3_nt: TGCGCCAGCAGCTTGGAACACGAGGGTGGTCGCTATGGCTACACCTTC
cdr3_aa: CASSLEHEGGRYGYTF

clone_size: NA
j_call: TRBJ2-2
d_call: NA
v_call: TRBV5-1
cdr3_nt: TGCGCCAGCAGCTTGGCCAGGGCGTCGAACACCGGGGAGCTGTTTTTT
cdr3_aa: CASSLARASNTGELFF

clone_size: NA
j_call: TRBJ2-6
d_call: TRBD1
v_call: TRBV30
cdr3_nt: TGTGCCTGGAGTAAAGACAGGGGTTTGCTGTCTGGGGCCAACGTCCTGACTTTC
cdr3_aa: CAWSKDRGLLSGANVLTF

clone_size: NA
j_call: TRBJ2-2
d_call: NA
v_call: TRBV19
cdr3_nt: TGTGCCAGTAGCGGGCAGGGGTTGGACACCGGGGAGCTGTTTTTT
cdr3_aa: CASSGQGLDTGELFF

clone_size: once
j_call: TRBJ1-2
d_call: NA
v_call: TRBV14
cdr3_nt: TGTGCCAGCAGCCAAGAAAGTGGCCAGGGAAACTATGGCTACACCTTC
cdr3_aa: CASSQESGQGNYGYTF

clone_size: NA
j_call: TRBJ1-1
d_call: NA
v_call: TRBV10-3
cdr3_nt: TGTGCCATCAGTGAATTGATTTGGGACACTGAAGCTTTCTTT
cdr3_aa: CAISELIWDTEAFF

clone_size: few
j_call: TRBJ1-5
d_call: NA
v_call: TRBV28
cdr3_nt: TGTGCCAGCAGCGAGGTGTCAGGACATCAGCCCCAGCATTTT
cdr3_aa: CASSEVSGHQPQHF

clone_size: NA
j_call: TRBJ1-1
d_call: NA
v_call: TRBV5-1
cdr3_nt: TGCGCCAGCACCTATTCCTACAGATCGAACACTGAAGCTTTCTTT
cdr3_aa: CASTYSYRSNTEAFF

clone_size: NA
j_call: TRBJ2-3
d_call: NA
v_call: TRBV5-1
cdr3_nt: TGCGCCAGCAGCTTGGCAGTCCATACAGATACGCAGTATTTT
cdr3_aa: CASSLAVHTDTQYF

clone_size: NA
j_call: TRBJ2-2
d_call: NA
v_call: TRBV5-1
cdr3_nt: TGCGCCAGCAGCTTCACACAGGGTTCGGACACCGGGGAGCTGTTTTTT
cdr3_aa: CASSFTQGSDTGELFF

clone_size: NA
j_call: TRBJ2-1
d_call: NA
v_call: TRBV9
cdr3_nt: TGTGCCAGCAGCGTTTGGGGCCATGGCAATGAGCAGTTCTTC
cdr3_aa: CASSVWGHGNEQFF

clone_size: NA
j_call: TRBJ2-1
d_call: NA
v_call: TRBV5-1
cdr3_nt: TGCGCCAGCAGCTTGCCCGGGAATGAGCAGTTCTTC
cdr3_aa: CASSLPGNEQFF

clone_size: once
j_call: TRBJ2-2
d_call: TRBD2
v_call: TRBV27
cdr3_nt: TGTGCCAGCAGTTTAACAACTAGCGGGTGGTACACCGGGGAGCTGTTTTTT
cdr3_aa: CASSLTTSGWYTGELFF

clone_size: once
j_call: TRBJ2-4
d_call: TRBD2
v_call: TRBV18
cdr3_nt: TGTGCCAGCTCAAATACTAGCGGGGGGATCAAAAACATTCAGTACTTC
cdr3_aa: CASSNTSGGIKNIQYF

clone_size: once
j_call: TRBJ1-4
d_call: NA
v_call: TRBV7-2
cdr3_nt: TGTGCCAGCAGCCTCGACGGGGGCCCGAATGAAAAACTGTTTTTT
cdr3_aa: CASSLDGGPNEKLFF

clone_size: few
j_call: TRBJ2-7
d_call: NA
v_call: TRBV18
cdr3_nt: TGTGCCAGCTCACCAGAACTCAACGAGCAGTACTTC
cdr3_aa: CASSPELNEQYF

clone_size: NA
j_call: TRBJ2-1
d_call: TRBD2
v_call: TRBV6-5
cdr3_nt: TGTGCCAGCAGTTACCCGGGGACTAGCGGGAGCAATGAGCAGTTCTTC
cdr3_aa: CASSYPGTSGSNEQFF

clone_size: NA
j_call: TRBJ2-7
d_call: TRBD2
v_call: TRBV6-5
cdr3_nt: TGTGCCAGCAGTGGCCGACTAGCGGGGGTGGAGCAGTACTTC
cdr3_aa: CASSGRLAGVEQYF

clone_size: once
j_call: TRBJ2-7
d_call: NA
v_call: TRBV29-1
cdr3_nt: TGCAGCGGTCTGGGGGCAGGGTCCTACGAGCAGTACTTC
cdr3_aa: CSGLGAGSYEQYF

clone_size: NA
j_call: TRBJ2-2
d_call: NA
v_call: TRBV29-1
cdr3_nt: TGCAGCGTTGAACCGGTTCCGAACACCGGGGAGCTGTTTTTT
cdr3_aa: CSVEPVPNTGELFF

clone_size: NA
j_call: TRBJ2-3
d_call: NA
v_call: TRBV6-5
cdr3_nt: TGTGCCAGCAGTTCTTTGAATACGCAGTATTTT
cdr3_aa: CASSSLNTQYF

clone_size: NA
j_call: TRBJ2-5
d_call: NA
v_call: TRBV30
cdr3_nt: TGTGCCTGGAGGGGGGTAACAGCCGGTAGGCAAGAGACCCAGTACTTC
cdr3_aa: CAWRGVTAGRQETQYF

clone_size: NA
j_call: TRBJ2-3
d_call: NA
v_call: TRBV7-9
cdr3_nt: TGTGCCAGCAGCTTAGAGGGCCGCTCCACAGATACGCAGTATTTT
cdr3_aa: CASSLEGRSTDTQYF

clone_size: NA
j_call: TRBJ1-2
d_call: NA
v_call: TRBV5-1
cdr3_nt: TGCGCCAGCACCGAGGGTCCAGCGGATGGCTACACCTTC
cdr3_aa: CASTEGPADGYTF

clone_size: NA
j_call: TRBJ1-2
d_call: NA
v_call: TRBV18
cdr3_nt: TGTGCCAGCTCACAAGACCGGGCCAAGGGTGGCTACACCTTC
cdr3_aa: CASSQDRAKGGYTF